This T cell receptor (beta chain) stems from a study of T cells in Graves' hyperthyroidism and ophthalmopathy. Study conclusions and caveats: With a median lead of about 6.9 months before onset, the model predicted ophthalmopathy.

At least ten counts were recorded for this clonotype. The antigen is not known. RNA transcripts gave rise to amplified TCR beta CDR3 regions. The HTBI primer set was used in a first-round RT-PCR of the TCR CDR3. TCRdb fed the multiplex PCR reads into MiXCR, producing one record per CDR3 protein. The sample lists 220,000 or so distinct CDR3 sequences, less than 20% occurring once. V lost 2 bases, J lost 6 bases, and 6 bases stayed unmatched. The CDR3 has 14 amino acids. CDR1 SGHDT and CDR2 YYEEEE come from the germline V gene. This sequence was found in a woman aged 18-29 years with Graves' ophthalmopathy. This sequence joins TRBV5-6 and TRBJ2-5; 8 bases align to TRBD2. The sample was blood. In DNA form, the CDR3 reads TGTGCCAGCAGCTTAAAGCGGGAGTTAAAGACCCAGTACTTC. It is translated as CASSLKRELKTQYF.